The 9 T cell receptor beta chains below were found in one sample sequenced in a study of cytomegalovirus exposure and HLA in healthy donors. With 60 Vbeta and 13 Jbeta primers, the PCR was carried out. Assay used: immunoSEQ multiplex PCR; TCRdb lists only in-frame clones, some missing. The repertoire consists of about 140,000 clones, with roughly 76% occurring once and the leading ten covering 1.2%. Sequenced sample: PBMCs. These receptors all stem from a female donor in good health and CMV-seronegative.

This clone has just one count. This chain connects TRBV6-6 to TRBJ1-5, with a weak D call TRBD1 (6 bases). This CDR3 spans 14 amino acids. Germline-derived CDR1 and CDR2 are MNHNY and SVGAGI (reference sequence). Trimming cost V 6 bases and J 4 bases, with 13 bases left between them. The CDR3 sequence: CASSQGTPNQPQHF. CDR3 DNA sequence: TGTGCCAGCAGCCAAGGGACACCAAATCAGCCCCAGCATTTT.

This clone was found once. The genes are TRBV27 and TRBJ2-7; no reliable D call. The CDR3 loop spans 15 amino acids. Deletions cut 7 bases from V and 1 base from J, with 17 bases between. From germline, CDR1 is MNHEY and CDR2 SMNVEV (reference sequence). CDR3 bases: TGTGCCAGCACCCCCGACCCCCGCGGTTCCTACGAGCAGTACTTC. Protein sequence: CASTPDPRGSYEQYF.

The chain's CDR3 is CASSADSRAEAFF. CDR3 nucleotide sequence: TGCGCCAGCAGCGCCGACAGTCGTGCTGAAGCTTTCTTT. This rearrangement joins TRBV5-1 to TRBJ1-1; D is perhaps TRBD1 (5 bases). Trimming shortened V by 4 bases and J by 6 bases, and 13 bases separated the two germline ends. CDR1 and CDR2 from the germline V gene are SGHRS and YFSETQ. The CDR3 extends over 13 amino acids.

The chain links TRBV10-3 to TRBJ1-1; D unresolved. The V end lost 0 bases, the J end lost 0 bases, and 8 bases lay between the germline ends. This CDR3 has 15 amino acids. Germline-derived CDR1 and CDR2 are ENHRY and SYGVKD. CDR3 coding DNA: TGTGCCATCAGTGAGTCTCAGGATCTGAACACTGAAGCTTTCTTT. Its translation is CAISESQDLNTEAFF.

This chain connects TRBV5-6 to TRBJ2-7; D is ambiguous. The length of the CDR3 is 12 residues. The germline V gene has CDR1 SGHDT and CDR2 YYEEEE. V lost 4 bases and J lost 0, with 5 bases in between. This chain's CDR3 is CASSGFSYEQYF. CDR3 coding DNA: TGTGCCAGCAGCGGCTTCTCCTACGAGCAGTACTTC.

The rearrangement uses TRBV5-1 and TRBJ2-1; D perhaps matches TRBD2 (6 bases). Germline CDR1 reads SGHRS; CDR2 reads YFSETQ. V was cut by 4 bases and J by 3 bases, with 14 bases left in between. CDR3 length: 15 residues. CDR3 residues: CASSPGGLSYNEQFF. CDR3 in DNA: TGCGCCAGCAGCCCCGGGGGATTGAGCTACAATGAGCAGTTCTTC.

This rearrangement joins TRBV9 to TRBJ1-1; D gene unclear. Germline values: CDR1 SGDLS, CDR2 YYNGEE. This CDR3 has 14 residues. Trimming shortened V by 0 bases and J by 1 base, and 7 bases separated the two germline ends. CDR3 in DNA: TGTGCCAGCAGCGTAGGAGGGCAGAACACTGAAGCTTTCTTT. Its protein product is CASSVGGQNTEAFF.

This clone was detected a few times. The chain carries TRBV6-1 and TRBJ1-2; D perhaps matches TRBD1 (6 bases). Germline-derived CDR1 and CDR2 are MNHNS and SASEGT. The CDR3 is 14 residues long. Trimming shortened V by 7 bases and J by 8 bases, and 20 bases separated the two germline ends. CDR3 sequence reads: CASNQDRSAWGYTF. The CDR3 DNA reads as TGTGCCAGCAACCAGGACAGATCTGCTTGGGGCTACACCTTC.

The rearrangement joins TRBV10-2 to TRBJ2-7, with D unresolved. CDR3 length: 12 residues. V lost 8 bases to trimming and J lost 5 bases, with 13 bases between them. Germline CDR1 reads WSHSY; CDR2 reads SAAADI. The CDR3 DNA reads as TGCGCCAGCGCCTACGGTAGTAACGAGCAGTACTTC. Amino acid sequence: CASAYGSNEQYF.